This note documents a single TCR beta chain sequence. These data belong to a study of T cells in localized non-small cell lung cancer. Repertoires were generated with immunoSEQ multiplex PCR, while TCRdb's copy carries only in-frame clones and drops some. The sample contains 90,000 or so clones, 87% of which appear only once. V was clipped by 4 bases and J by 0 bases, with 8 bases between them. This CDR3 has 14 residues. The V gene's germline CDR1 is SGDLS and CDR2 YYNGEE. The sequence derives from a man aged 40-75 years with stage I squamous cell lung carcinoma. The gene calls are TRBV9 and TRBJ1-3; D unresolved. The sample consisted of peripheral blood, taken before any cancer treatment. CDR3 sequence: CASSTLLSGNTIYF. The CDR3 nucleotides are TGTGCCAGCAGCACCCTTCTCTCTGGAAACACCATATATTTT.